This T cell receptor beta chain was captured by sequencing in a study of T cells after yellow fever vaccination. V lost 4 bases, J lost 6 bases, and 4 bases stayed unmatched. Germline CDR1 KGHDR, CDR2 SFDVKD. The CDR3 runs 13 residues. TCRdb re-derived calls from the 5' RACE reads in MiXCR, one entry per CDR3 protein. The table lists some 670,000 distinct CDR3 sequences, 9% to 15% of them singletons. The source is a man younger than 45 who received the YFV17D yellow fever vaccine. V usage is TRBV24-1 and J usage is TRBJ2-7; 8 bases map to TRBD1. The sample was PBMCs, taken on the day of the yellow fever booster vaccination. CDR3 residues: CATSDQGAREQYF. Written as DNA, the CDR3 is TGTGCCACCAGTGACCAGGGGGCTCGCGAGCAGTACTTC.